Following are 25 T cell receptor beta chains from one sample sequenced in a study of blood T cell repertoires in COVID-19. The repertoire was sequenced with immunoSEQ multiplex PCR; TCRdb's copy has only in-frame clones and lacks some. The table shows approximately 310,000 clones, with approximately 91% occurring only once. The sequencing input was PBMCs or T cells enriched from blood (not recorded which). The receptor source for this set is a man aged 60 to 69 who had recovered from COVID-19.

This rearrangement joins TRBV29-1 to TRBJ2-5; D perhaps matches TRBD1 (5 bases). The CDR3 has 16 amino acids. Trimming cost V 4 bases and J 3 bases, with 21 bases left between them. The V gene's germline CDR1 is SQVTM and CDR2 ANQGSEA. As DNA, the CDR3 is TGCAGCGTTGCCCGGAGCAGGGCGGAGTGGGAAGAGACCCAGTACTTC. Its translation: CSVARSRAEWEETQYF. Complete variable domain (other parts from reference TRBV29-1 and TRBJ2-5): SAVISQKPSRDICQRGTSLTIQCQVDSQVTMMFWYRQQPGQSLTLIATANQGSEATYESGFVIDKFPISRPNLTFSTLTVSNMSPEDSSIYLCSVARSRAEWEETQYFGPGTRLLVL.

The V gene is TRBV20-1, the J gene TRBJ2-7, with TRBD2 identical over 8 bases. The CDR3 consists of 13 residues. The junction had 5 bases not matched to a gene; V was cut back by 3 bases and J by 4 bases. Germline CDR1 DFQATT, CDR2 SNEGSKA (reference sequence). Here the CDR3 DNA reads TGCAGTGCTAGTGGCCTAGCGGGTTACGAGCAGTACTTC. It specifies CSASGLAGYEQYF.

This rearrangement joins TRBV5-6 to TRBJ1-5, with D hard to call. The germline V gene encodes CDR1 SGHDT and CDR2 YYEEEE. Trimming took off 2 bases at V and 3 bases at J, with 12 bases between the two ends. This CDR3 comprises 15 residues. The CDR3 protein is CASSFGGIPNQPQHF. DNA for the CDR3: TGTGCCAGCAGCTTCGGAGGGATTCCCAATCAGCCCCAGCATTTT.

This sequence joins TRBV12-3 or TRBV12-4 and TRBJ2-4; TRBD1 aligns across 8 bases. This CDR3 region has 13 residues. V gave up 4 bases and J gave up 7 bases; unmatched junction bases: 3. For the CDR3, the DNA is TGTGCCAGCAGTTCTGGACAGGGTAACATTCAGTACTTC. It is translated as CASSSGQGNIQYF.

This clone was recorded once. CDR3 loop: CASSPQLGFNTGELFF. CDR3 nucleotide sequence: TGTGCCAGCTCACCACAGCTAGGTTTTAACACCGGGGAGCTGTTTTTT. This chain uses TRBV18 with TRBJ2-2; no reliable D call. CDR3 length: 16 residues. V lost 1 base, J lost 2 bases, and 11 bases lay in between. Germline lookup yields CDR1 KGHSH and CDR2 LQKENI.

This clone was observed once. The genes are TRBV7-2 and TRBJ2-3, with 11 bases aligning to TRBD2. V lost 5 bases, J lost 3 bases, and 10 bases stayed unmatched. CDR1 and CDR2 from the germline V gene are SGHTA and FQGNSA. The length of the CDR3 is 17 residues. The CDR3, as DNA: TGTGCCAGCAGCACTCACCCTATAGCGGGAGGGACAGATACGCAGTATTTT. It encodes CASSTHPIAGGTDTQYF. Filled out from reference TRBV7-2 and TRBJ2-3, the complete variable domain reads GAGVSQSPSNKVTEKGKDVELRCDPISGHTALYWYRQSLGQGLEFLIYFQGNSAPDKSGLPSDRFSAERTGGSVSTLTIQRTQQEDSAVYLCASSTHPIAGGTDTQYFGPGTRLTVL.

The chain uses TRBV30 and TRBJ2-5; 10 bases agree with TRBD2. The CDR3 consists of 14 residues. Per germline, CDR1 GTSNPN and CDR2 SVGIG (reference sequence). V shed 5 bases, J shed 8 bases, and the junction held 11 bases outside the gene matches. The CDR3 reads CAWGGASGSRTQYF. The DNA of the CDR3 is TGTGCCTGGGGGGGGGCTAGCGGGAGTCGCACCCAGTACTTC.

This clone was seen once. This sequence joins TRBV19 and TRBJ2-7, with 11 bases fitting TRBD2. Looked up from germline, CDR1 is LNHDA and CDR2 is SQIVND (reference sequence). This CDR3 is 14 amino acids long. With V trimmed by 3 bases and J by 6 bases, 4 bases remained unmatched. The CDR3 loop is CASSILAGGFEQYF. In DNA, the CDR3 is TGTGCCAGTAGTATTCTAGCGGGAGGATTCGAGCAGTACTTC.

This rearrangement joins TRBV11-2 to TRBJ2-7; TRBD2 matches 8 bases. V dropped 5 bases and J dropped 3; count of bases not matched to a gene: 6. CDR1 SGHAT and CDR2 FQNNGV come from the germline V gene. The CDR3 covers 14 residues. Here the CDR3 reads CASSPERERYEQYF. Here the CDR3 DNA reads TGTGCCAGCAGCCCAGAGCGGGAGCGCTACGAGCAGTACTTC.

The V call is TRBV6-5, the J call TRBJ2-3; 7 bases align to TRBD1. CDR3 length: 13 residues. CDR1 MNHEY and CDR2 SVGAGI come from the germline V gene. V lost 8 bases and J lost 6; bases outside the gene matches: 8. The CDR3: CASLDRVGDTQYF. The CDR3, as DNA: TGTGCCAGCCTAGACAGGGTGGGCGATACGCAGTATTTT.

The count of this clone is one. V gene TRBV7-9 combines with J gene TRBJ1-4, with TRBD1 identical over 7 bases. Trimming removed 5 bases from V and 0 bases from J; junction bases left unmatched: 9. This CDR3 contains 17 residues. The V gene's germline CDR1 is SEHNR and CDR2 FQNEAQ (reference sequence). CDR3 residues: CASSPAGGGPTNEKLFF. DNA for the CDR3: TGTGCCAGCAGCCCCGCGGGAGGGGGCCCAACTAATGAAAAACTGTTTTTT.

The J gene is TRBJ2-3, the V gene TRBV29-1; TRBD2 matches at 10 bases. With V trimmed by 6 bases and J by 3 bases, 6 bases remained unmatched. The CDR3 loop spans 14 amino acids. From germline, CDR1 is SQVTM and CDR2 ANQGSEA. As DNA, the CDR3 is TGCAGCGTGTGCCCTAGCGGGAGAACAGATACGCAGTATTTT. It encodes CSVCPSGRTDTQYF.

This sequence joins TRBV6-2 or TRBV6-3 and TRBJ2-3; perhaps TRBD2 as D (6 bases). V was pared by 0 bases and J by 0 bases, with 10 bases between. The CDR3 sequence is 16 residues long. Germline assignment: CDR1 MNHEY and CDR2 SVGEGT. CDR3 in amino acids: CASSYSGRGSTDTQYF. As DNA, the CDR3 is TGTGCCAGCAGTTACTCAGGGCGGGGCAGCACAGATACGCAGTATTTT.

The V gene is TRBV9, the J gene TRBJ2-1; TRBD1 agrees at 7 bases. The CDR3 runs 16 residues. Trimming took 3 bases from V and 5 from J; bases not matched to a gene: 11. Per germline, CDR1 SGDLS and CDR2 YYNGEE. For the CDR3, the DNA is TGTGCCAGCAGCGGATGGACAGGCAACAGGGACAATGAGCAGTTCTTC. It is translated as CASSGWTGNRDNEQFF.

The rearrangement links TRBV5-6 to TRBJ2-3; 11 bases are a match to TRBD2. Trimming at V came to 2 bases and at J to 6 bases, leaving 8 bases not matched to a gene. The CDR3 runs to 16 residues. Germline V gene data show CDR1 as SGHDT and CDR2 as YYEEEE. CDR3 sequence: CASSFPTSGRADTQYF. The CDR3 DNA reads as TGTGCCAGCAGCTTCCCCACTAGCGGGAGAGCTGATACGCAGTATTTT.

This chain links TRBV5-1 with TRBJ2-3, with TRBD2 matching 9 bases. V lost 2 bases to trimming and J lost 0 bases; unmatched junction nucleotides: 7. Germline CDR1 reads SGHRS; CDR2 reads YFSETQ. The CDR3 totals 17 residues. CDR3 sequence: CASSFGPSGTSTDTQYF. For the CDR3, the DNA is TGCGCCAGCAGCTTTGGCCCTAGCGGGACTAGCACAGATACGCAGTATTTT.

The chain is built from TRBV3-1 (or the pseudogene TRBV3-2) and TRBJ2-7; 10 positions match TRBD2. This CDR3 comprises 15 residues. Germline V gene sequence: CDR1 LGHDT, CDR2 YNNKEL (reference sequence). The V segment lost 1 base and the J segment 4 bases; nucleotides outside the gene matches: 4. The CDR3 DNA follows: TGTGCCAGCAGCCAAGGGGGACTAGCGCTATACGAGCAGTACTTC. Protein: CASSQGGLALYEQYF.

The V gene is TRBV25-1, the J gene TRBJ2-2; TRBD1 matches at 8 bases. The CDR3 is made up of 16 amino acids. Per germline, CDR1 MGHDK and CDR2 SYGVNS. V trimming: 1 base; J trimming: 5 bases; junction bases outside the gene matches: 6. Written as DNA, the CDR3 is TGTGCCAGCAGTGAATGGGGGACAGGCGGGACCGGGGAGCTGTTTTTT. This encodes CASSEWGTGGTGELFF.

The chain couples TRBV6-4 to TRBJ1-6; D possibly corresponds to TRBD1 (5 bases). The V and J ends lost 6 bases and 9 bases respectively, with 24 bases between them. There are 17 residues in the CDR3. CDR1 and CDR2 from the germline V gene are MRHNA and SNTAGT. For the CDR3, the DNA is TGTGCCAGCAGGACGACAGTATCCCTATTTTCAGGTTCACCCCTCCACTTT. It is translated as CASRTTVSLFSGSPLHF.

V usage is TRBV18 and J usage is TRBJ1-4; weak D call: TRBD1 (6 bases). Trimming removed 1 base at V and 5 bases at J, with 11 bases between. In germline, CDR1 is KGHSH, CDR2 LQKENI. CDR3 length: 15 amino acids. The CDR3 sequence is CASSPRLQGNEKLFF. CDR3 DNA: TGTGCCAGCTCACCACGGCTACAGGGCAATGAAAAACTGTTTTTT.

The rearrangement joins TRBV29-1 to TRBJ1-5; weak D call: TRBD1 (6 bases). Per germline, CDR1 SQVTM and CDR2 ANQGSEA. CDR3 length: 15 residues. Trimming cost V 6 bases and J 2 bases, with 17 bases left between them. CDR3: CSVTEQGMGNQPQHF. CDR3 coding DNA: TGCAGCGTCACAGAACAGGGAATGGGCAATCAGCCCCAGCATTTT.

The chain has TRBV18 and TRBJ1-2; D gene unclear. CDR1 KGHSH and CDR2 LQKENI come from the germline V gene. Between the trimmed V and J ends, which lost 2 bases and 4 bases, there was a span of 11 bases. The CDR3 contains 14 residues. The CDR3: CASSPTMGVYGYTF. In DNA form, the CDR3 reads TGTGCCAGCTCACCAACGATGGGCGTCTATGGCTACACCTTC.

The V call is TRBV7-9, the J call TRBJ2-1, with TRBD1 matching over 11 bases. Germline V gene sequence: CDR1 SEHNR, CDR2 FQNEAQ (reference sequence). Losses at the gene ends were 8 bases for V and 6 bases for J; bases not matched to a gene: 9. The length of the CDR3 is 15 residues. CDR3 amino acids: CASLKPGQGVNEQFF. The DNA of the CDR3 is TGTGCCAGCTTAAAGCCGGGACAGGGGGTCAATGAGCAGTTCTTC.

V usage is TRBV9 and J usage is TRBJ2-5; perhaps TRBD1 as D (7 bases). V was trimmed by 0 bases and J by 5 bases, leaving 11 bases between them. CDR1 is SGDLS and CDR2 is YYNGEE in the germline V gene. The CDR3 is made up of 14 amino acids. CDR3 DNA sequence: TGTGCCAGCAGCGTAGTTTCAGGGGGGGAGACCCAGTACTTC. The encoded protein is CASSVVSGGETQYF.

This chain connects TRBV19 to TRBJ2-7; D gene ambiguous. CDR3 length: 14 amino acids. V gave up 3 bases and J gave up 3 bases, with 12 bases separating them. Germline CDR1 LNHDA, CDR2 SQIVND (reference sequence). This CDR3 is CASSINSIDYEQYF. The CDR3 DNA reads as TGTGCCAGTAGTATCAATAGCATAGACTACGAGCAGTACTTC.